The next 26 T cell receptor beta chains were all read from a single sample in a study of blood T cell repertoires in COVID-19. Measured with immunoSEQ multiplex PCR; TCRdb has only the in-frame clones, and not every one. The repertoire has about 250,000 clones, about 85% of them found once; the top ten carry 0.87%. Sequencing used peripheral blood. The origin of the receptors is a human donor with COVID-19, enrolled during active disease. The donor label of this sample is uncertain.

The chain carries TRBV5-5 and TRBJ1-5; D not resolved. This CDR3 is 14 amino acids long. CDR1 and CDR2 (germline): SGHKS, YYEKEE (reference sequence). V was shortened by 4 bases and J by 3 bases, with 11 bases between the two germline ends. The CDR3 DNA follows: TGTGCCAGCAGCCCAGGTACGGCCAATCAGCCCCAGCATTTT. The encoded protein is CASSPGTANQPQHF.

CDR3 residues: CASSDAGPGLARYNEQFF. The CDR3 nucleotides are TGTGCCAGCAGTGATGCTGGGCCGGGACTAGCGCGGTACAATGAGCAGTTCTTC. The V gene is TRBV2, the J gene TRBJ2-1; 10 nucleotides agree with TRBD2. V lost 3 bases and J lost 4; bases outside the gene matches: 12. The CDR3 spans 18 residues. From germline, CDR1 is SNHLY and CDR2 FYNNEI.

This chain links TRBV2 with TRBJ1-5, with D perhaps TRBD1 (6 bases). Germline V CDR1 and CDR2: SNHLY, FYNNEI. The V end lost 6 bases, the J end lost 5 bases, and 14 bases lay between the germline ends. The CDR3 sequence is 14 residues long. The CDR3 DNA reads as TGTGCCAGCAGGAAACAACAGGGTGATCAGCCCCAGCATTTT. Its translation: CASRKQQGDQPQHF.

The CDR3 is CASRGQGAGSPLHF. CDR3 nucleotides: TGTGCCAGCAGGGGACAGGGGGCGGGCTCACCCCTCCACTTT. This rearrangement joins TRBV3-1 (or the pseudogene TRBV3-2) to TRBJ1-6, with 12 positions matching TRBD1. Germline CDR1 is LGHDT and CDR2 is YNNKEL (reference sequence). This CDR3 has 14 residues. V shed 6 bases, J shed 10 bases, and the junction held 4 bases outside the gene matches.

J is TRBJ1-1 and V is TRBV27, with D maybe TRBD1 (5 bases). CDR3 size: 13 residues. The V end was cut by 8 bases, the J end by 0 bases, with 10 bases between. Germline CDR1 reads MNHEY; CDR2 reads SMNVEV (reference sequence). CDR3 in DNA: TGTGCCAGCTGCCGGGGGGTGAACACTGAAGCTTTCTTT. Amino acid sequence: CASCRGVNTEAFF.

The rearrangement joins TRBV6-2 or TRBV6-3 to TRBJ2-7; D call uncertain. Germline lookup yields CDR1 MNHEY and CDR2 SVGEGT. This CDR3 spans 12 amino acids. The V and J ends lost 5 bases and 3 bases respectively, with 8 bases between them. The CDR3 DNA follows: TGTGCCAGCAGTCCCCAGGTCTACGAGCAGTACTTC. Its translation is CASSPQVYEQYF.

This sequence joins TRBV6-1 and TRBJ1-1; unclear D gene. V was shortened by 2 bases and J by 1 base, with 11 bases between the two germline ends. The CDR3 is made up of 15 amino acids. Germline V lookup: CDR1 MNHNS, CDR2 SASEGT. The CDR3 region has the DNA TGTGCCAGCAGTGAACTACCTGGGAGGAACACTGAAGCTTTCTTT. Protein product: CASSELPGRNTEAFF.

The chain joins TRBV5-4 to TRBJ1-6; the match to TRBD1 covers 7 bases. CDR1 and CDR2 (germline): SGHNT, YYREEE (reference sequence). CDR3 length: 17 amino acids. V gave up 4 bases and J gave up 4 bases; unmatched junction bases: 11. CDR3 sequence: CASSDKTGSLYNSPLHF. The CDR3 nucleotides read TGTGCCAGCAGCGATAAGACAGGGTCCCTTTATAATTCACCCCTCCACTTT.

On this clone itself: A junction boundary mismatches the germline segment, possibly from a read error. The chain uses TRBV7-7 and TRBJ2-1, with TRBD2 identical over 10 bases. The CDR3 loop spans 15 amino acids. Germline V gives CDR1 SSHAT, CDR2 FNYEAQ (reference sequence). The CDR3 nucleotides are TGTGCTAGCAGCCCGATAGCGGGAGGTGACAATGAGCAGTTCTTC. Translation: CASSPIAGGDNEQFF.

The chain couples TRBV24-1 to TRBJ2-3; D is uncertain. CDR3 length: 13 amino acids. V lost 4 bases and J 2 bases, leaving 6 bases between the germline ends. CDR1 is KGHDR and CDR2 is SFDVKD in the germline V gene. CDR3 loop: CATSDPFTDTQYF. The DNA for the CDR3 is TGTGCCACCAGTGACCCCTTCACAGATACGCAGTATTTT.

V is TRBV28 and J is TRBJ1-2; a weak D match, TRBD1 (6 bases). Germline V gene data show CDR1 as MDHEN and CDR2 as SYDVKM. There are 15 residues in the CDR3. The V end lost 7 bases, the J end lost 8 bases, and 23 bases lay between the germline ends. CDR3 in amino acids: CASTRFFSTGNGYTF. The CDR3 DNA sequence: TGTGCCAGCACCCGATTCTTCTCTACAGGGAACGGCTACACCTTC.

The gene calls are TRBV2 and TRBJ2-1; 8 bases are a match to TRBD2. CDR3 length: 15 residues. J was trimmed by 6 bases and V by 2 bases; bases with no gene match: 6. In germline, CDR1 is SNHLY, CDR2 FYNNEI. CDR3 coding DNA: TGTGCCAGCAGTGAATCGGTCGGGAGGGCCAATGAGCAGTTCTTC. Translating it yields CASSESVGRANEQFF.

This clone was seen just once. The chain joins TRBV7-3 to TRBJ2-5, with TRBD2 identical over 9 bases. V dropped 5 bases and J dropped 7; count of bases not matched to a gene: 8. CDR1 is SGHTA and CDR2 is FQGTGA in the germline V gene. The CDR3 totals 14 residues. CDR3 bases: TGTGCCAGCAGCGACCAGGGACTAGCCGGGACCCAGTACTTC. Amino acid sequence: CASSDQGLAGTQYF.

J is TRBJ1-1 and V is TRBV11-3; 10 nucleotides align to TRBD1. The CDR3 length is 14 residues. After removal of 5 bases from V and 2 bases from J, the junction contained 2 bases not matched to a gene. Germline V CDR1 and CDR2: SGHNT, YENEEA. CDR3 sequence reads: CASSRTGGNTEAFF. CDR3 coding DNA: TGTGCCAGCAGCCGGACAGGGGGAAACACTGAAGCTTTCTTT.

The chain couples TRBV3-1 (or the pseudogene TRBV3-2) to TRBJ1-1; TRBD1 matches 8 bases. The CDR3 length is 14 residues. With 2 bases clipped from V and 10 bases from J, the junction kept 9 bases outside the gene matches. From germline, CDR1 is LGHDT and CDR2 YNNKEL (reference sequence). DNA of the CDR3: TGTGCCAGCAGCCAATTTTCGACAGGGGAGCGAGCTTTCTTT. Its protein product is CASSQFSTGERAFF.

V gene TRBV28 combines with J gene TRBJ1-2, with D maybe TRBD1 (6 bases). Trimming removed 7 bases at V and 7 bases at J, with 34 bases between. Germline CDR1 is MDHEN and CDR2 is SYDVKM. The CDR3 consists of 19 residues. The CDR3 reads CASTPSVGQSQLPAPGYTF. In DNA, the CDR3 is TGTGCCAGCACCCCCTCTGTAGGACAGTCCCAGCTTCCTGCGCCTGGCTACACCTTC.

V and J are TRBV3-1 (or the pseudogene TRBV3-2) and TRBJ1-5, with 9 positions matching TRBD1. Looked up from germline, CDR1 is LGHDT and CDR2 is YNNKEL (reference sequence). J lost 5 bases, V lost 4 bases, and 3 bases had no gene match. The CDR3 spans 14 residues. Here the CDR3 reads CASSRDRVHQPQHF. CDR3 in DNA: TGTGCCAGCAGCCGGGACAGGGTGCATCAGCCCCAGCATTTT.

The rearrangement links TRBV25-1 to TRBJ2-1, with D perhaps TRBD2 (5 bases). The V gene's germline CDR1 is MGHDK and CDR2 SYGVNS. The V end was cut by 6 bases, the J end by 4 bases, with 7 bases between. The CDR3 is made up of 12 amino acids. DNA for the CDR3: TGTGCCAGCAGGAGAGGGTACAATGAGCAGTTCTTC. Translated, it gives CASRRGYNEQFF.

The chain joins TRBV5-1 to TRBJ2-7, with a tentative D call TRBD2 (6 bases). Germline V gene sequence: CDR1 SGHRS, CDR2 YFSETQ. Trimming took off 0 bases at V and 2 bases at J, with 12 bases between the two ends. This CDR3 has 15 residues. Here the CDR3 DNA reads TGCGCCAGCAGCTTGGGGGGCGGGGCGACCTACGAGCAGTACTTC. As protein: CASSLGGGATYEQYF. The full variable domain, in which reference TRBV5-1 and TRBJ2-7 provide the parts outside the CDR3, is KAGVTQTPRYLIKTRGQQVTLSCSPISGHRSVSWYQQTPGQGLQFLFEYFSETQRNKGNFPGRFSGRQFSNSRSEMNVSTLELGDSALYLCASSLGGGATYEQYFGPGTRLTVT.

The gene calls are TRBV7-3 and TRBJ2-1; TRBD1 matches at 9 bases. The CDR3 length is 14 residues. V lost 4 bases to trimming and J lost 8 bases; unmatched junction nucleotides: 6. Germline V CDR1 and CDR2: SGHTA, FQGTGA. This CDR3 is CASSSGQGTDEQFF. CDR3 nucleotide sequence: TGTGCCAGCAGCTCTGGACAGGGGACCGATGAGCAGTTCTTC.

This chain links TRBV15 with TRBJ1-4; D is possibly TRBD1 (6 bases). V lost 1 base and J lost 7, with 13 bases in between. This CDR3 is built from 15 residues. The germline gives CDR1 LNHNV, CDR2 YYDKDF (reference sequence). CDR3 nucleotide sequence: TGTGCCACCAGCAGAGCGGGTCAGGGGATTGAAAAACTGTTTTTT. This codes for CATSRAGQGIEKLFF.

This chain links TRBV19 with TRBJ1-2; the D is unclear. Trimming shortened V by 3 bases and J by 5 bases, and 10 bases separated the two germline ends. Germline V CDR1 and CDR2: LNHDA, SQIVND (reference sequence). This CDR3 is built from 13 residues. In DNA form, the CDR3 reads TGTGCCAGTAGTATCGACACCATATATGGCTACACCTTC. Protein: CASSIDTIYGYTF.

This clone was seen just once. The chain carries TRBV4-3 and TRBJ2-3; D is undetermined. V was cut by 4 bases and J by 1 base, with 12 bases left in between. Germline V CDR1 and CDR2: LGHNA, YSLEER. This CDR3 spans 15 amino acids. The CDR3 nucleotides read TGCGCCAGCAGCCTAGTGGGCGCAGGCACAGATACGCAGTATTTT. As protein: CASSLVGAGTDTQYF.

The V gene is TRBV4-3, the J gene TRBJ1-1; no reliable D call. The CDR3 totals 12 residues. V lost 5 bases and J 8 bases, leaving 12 bases between the germline ends. Looked up from germline, CDR1 is LGHNA and CDR2 is YSLEER. Written as DNA, the CDR3 is TGCGCCAGCAGCTCCCCCTTTCGGGAAGCTTTCTTT. Translation: CASSSPFREAFF.

CDR3 loop: CSLTGGRSDTQYF. The CDR3 bases are TGCAGCCTAACAGGGGGTCGATCAGATACGCAGTATTTT. This rearrangement joins TRBV29-1 to TRBJ2-3; 8 positions agree with TRBD1. CDR3 length: 13 amino acids. Germline V gives CDR1 SQVTM, CDR2 ANQGSEA. Trimming cost V 8 bases and J 4 bases; bases outside gene matches: 8.

V is TRBV30 and J is TRBJ2-4, with D possibly matching TRBD2 (6 bases). V was pared by 1 base and J by 0 bases, with 19 bases between. Germline V CDR1 and CDR2: GTSNPN, SVGIG (reference sequence). CDR3 length: 18 residues. The CDR3 DNA is TGTGCCTGGAGTGCCGGGGGAGTAGCGAGGTTAGCCAAAAACATTCAGTACTTC. Translating it yields CAWSAGGVARLAKNIQYF. Using reference TRBV30 and TRBJ2-4 for the parts outside the CDR3, the full variable domain is SQTIHQWPATLVQPVGSPLSLECTVEGTSNPNLYWYRQAAGRGLQLLFYSVGIGQISSEVPQNLSASRPQDRQFILSSKKLLLSDSGFYLCAWSAGGVARLAKNIQYFGAGTRLSVL.